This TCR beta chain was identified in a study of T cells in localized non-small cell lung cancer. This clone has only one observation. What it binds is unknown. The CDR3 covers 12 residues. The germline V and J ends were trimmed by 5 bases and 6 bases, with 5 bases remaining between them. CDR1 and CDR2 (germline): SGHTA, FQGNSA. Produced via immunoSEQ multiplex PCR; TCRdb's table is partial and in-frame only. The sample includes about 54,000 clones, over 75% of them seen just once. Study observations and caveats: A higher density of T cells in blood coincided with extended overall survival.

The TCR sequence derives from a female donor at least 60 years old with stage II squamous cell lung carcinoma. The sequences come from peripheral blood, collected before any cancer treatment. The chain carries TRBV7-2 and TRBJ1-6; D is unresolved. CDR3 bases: TGTGCCAGCAGCCTCGTTAATTCACCCCTCCACTTT. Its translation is CASSLVNSPLHF.